This T cell receptor (beta chain) was retrieved from a study of blood T cell repertoires in COVID-19. Study details: Donors in the United States, Italy and Spain gave samples during acute or convalescent COVID-19. PBMCs, B-cell-depleted T cells, or T cells were the source of the cDNA or gDNA that made up the material.

Germline loops: CDR1 MNHEY, CDR2 SVGEGT. The CDR3 has 15 amino acids. The V and J ends lost 2 bases and 1 base respectively, with 9 bases between them. In the authors' methods: Amplification of reference gene primers was used by the study to estimate nucleated cell counts. The protocol was immunoSEQ multiplex PCR, while the TCRdb copy is restricted to in-frame clones and leaves out a portion. For V, J and clone size, that table is used; D and trimming come from the DNA. The sample lists 95,000 to 150,000 clones; around 80% were seen once. This clone was observed a single time. Source material: peripheral blood. This TCR was recovered from a man older than 75 with active or convalescent COVID-19. The chain joins TRBV6-2 or TRBV6-3 to TRBJ2-1; maybe TRBD1 (6 bases). The CDR3 coding sequence is TGTGCCAGCAGTTACAATGGACAGTCCTACAATGAGCAGTTCTTC. The encoded protein is CASSYNGQSYNEQFF.